The entry that follows covers one TCR beta chain sequence. Per the original data handling: It was from reference gene primer amplification that nucleated cell counts were estimated. Method: immunoSEQ multiplex PCR; TCRdb's copy keeps in-frame clones and lacks some. V, J and clone size derive from that table, while D and trimming were established from the DNA sequence. The profile shows more than 60,000 clones, roughly 89% of them singletons. This sample stems from a study of blood T cell repertoires in COVID-19. Study as a whole: Sites in the United States, Italy and Spain provided acute and convalescent COVID-19 samples. T cells, B-cell-depleted T cells, or PBMCs supplied cDNA or gDNA.

This CDR3 is built from 15 residues. Looked up from germline, CDR1 is SEHNR and CDR2 is FQNEAQ (reference sequence). V was pared by 1 base and J by 1 base, with 10 bases between. This chain links TRBV7-9 with TRBJ1-1, with D tentatively TRBD1 (6 bases). The TCR was taken from a man over 45 with acute or convalescent COVID-19. Sequenced input: peripheral blood. CDR3 coding DNA: TGTGCCAGCAGCTTAGTACAGGGTCGGAACACTGAAGCTTTCTTT. It codes for CASSLVQGRNTEAFF.